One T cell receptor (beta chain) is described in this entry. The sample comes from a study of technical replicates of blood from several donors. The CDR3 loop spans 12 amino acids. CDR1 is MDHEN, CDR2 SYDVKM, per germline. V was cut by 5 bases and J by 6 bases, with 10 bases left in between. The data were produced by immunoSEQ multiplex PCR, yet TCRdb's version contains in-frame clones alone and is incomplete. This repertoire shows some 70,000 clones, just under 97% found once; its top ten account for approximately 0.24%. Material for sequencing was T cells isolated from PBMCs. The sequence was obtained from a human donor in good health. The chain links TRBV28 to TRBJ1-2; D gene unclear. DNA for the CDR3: TGTGCCAGCAGTCTTACGGGGAATGGCTACACCTTC. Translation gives CASSLTGNGYTF.